What follows is one T cell receptor beta chain and its context. This clonotype was counted a few times. Its antigen remains unidentified. The sample holds no much larger clone one base away, and base qualities are not on file. V drops 5 bases and J drops 0 bases, leaving 10 bases in between. CDR1 and CDR2, looked up from the germline V gene (reference sequence), are DFQATT and SNEGSKA. From the cysteine up to the phenylalanine, the CDR3 has a length of 13 residues. Only the CDR3 part of the read is kept: 39 bases, read in frame from the first base. This record belongs to a study of blood T cells in healthy people across ages (dated by TCRdb to the mid-2010s). With respect to the entire study: In model experiments, template switching captured about one uniquely barcoded TCR beta cDNA molecule for every two T cells. To track age-related changes in TCR beta repertoire diversity, the study relied on deep sequencing normalized with unique cDNA molecular identifiers. For two donors (one aged 18 to 30 and one aged 80 or older), the study analyzed two additional independent replicas of 1 million unique cDNA reads from the same blood draw. The donors were split into four age groups: young (average 16 years), middle-aged (39), aged (approximately 59) and long-lived (roughly 88). To avoid experimental bias, donors of different ages were distributed randomly across sequencing lanes. Study-wide conclusions, independent of this receptor: As age increased, observed TCR beta diversity per million T cells dropped in a roughly linear way, and a significant reduction was already evident by age 40. Compared with the aged group, the long-lived group had more naive CD4+ T cells, fewer expanded clones and increased TCR diversity, suggesting age selection. Bulk unsorted PBMC profiling prevented conclusive comparison of naive and antigen-experienced compartments. Estimates of total diversity from one million sequenced T cells were regarded as lower bounds and underestimates. Because the CMV infection status of the donors was unknown, age-related changes in expanded clonotypes may potentially have been confounded. There was a strong correlation between observed TCR beta diversity and the percentage of naive T cells measured by flow cytometry.

Systemically healthy Caucasian individuals from Russia, about 38 in total and aged roughly 6 to 95 years, were included as donors. Each donor gave ten milliliters of peripheral blood, collected into EDTA-treated Vacutainer tubes. Ficoll-Paque density-gradient centrifugation was used to isolate PBMCs, with at least 6 million per sample. Total RNA, at least 5.5 micrograms per sample, was extracted from PBMCs with Trizol reagent. For every donor, flow cytometry on a PBMC aliquot measured the percentage of naive CD45RAhigh/CD27high T cells. The protocol used for the library was 5' RACE. Sequenced using an Illumina HiSeq 2500. The second PCR ran for about 6 to 11 cycles and used a J-beta primer mix along with a sample-barcoded 5' primer. Each TCR beta cDNA molecule received a unique molecular identifier from a template-switch 5' adaptor carrying 12 random nucleotides. At least 3 million CDR3-containing paired-end reads were obtained from each sample. First-strand cDNA synthesis was performed from all RNA using the Mint cDNA synthesis kit, with priming by a TRBC-specific oligonucleotide. All cDNA was treated with uracil-DNA glycosylase and then went through a first 18-cycle PCR with the universal primers M1SS and BC2_uni_R. The authors processed their data as follows. For normalization, 1 million high-quality reads, each with a distinct molecular identifier, were randomly selected from each sample. Instead of being binned into consensus sequences, reads with shared molecular identifiers were discarded. CDR3 identification, clonotype clustering and error correction used MiTCR with a Q25 quality threshold and the strictest error-elimination algorithm. Lower-bound total TCR beta diversity was estimated with a nonparametric unseen species model using Euler transformation. TCRdb reanalyzed the raw reads on its own, using fastp at Q25 for trimming and MiXCR for clone calling, and kept in-frame beta chains. Under each unique CDR3 protein, matching rows form one entry showing the most common genes and DNA. TCRdb assigned the V and J calls; the authors' analysis was not used. The sample table holds some 690,000 distinct CDR3 sequences, of which 20% to 25% were seen once. The ten top clones hold about 22% of the sample.

The chain is made from TRBV20-1 and TRBJ2-5; matching of 6 bases hints at TRBD1 as the D gene. The sequencing sample was made of blood. This receptor was obtained from a man aged 70 or older in good health. CDR3 sequence: CSAFWTDQETQYF. The DNA sequence reads TGCAGTGCTTTTTGGACAGACCAAGAGACCCAGTACTTC.